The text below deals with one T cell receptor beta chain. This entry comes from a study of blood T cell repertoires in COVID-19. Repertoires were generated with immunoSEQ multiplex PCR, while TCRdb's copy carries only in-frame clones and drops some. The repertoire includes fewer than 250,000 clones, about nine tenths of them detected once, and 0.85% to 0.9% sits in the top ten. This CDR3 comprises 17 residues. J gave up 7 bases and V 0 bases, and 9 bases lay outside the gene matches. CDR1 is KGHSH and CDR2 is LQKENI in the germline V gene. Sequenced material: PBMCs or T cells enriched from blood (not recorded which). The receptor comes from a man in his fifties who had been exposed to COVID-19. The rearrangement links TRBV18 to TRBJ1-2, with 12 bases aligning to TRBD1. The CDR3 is CASSPPGPGTGGSGYTF. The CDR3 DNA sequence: TGTGCCAGCTCACCACCGGGCCCCGGGACAGGGGGCTCTGGCTACACCTTC.